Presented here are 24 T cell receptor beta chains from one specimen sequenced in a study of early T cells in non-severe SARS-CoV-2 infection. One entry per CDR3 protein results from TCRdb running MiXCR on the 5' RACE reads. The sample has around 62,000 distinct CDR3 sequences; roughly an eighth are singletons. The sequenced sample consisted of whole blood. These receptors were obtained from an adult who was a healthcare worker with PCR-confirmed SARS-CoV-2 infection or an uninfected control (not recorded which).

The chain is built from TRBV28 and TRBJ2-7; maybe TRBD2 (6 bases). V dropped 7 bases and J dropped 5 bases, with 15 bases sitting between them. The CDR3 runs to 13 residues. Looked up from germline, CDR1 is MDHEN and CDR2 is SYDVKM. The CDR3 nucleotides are TGTGCCAGCATTACTGGGGGGACCAACGAGCAGTACTTC. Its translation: CASITGGTNEQYF.

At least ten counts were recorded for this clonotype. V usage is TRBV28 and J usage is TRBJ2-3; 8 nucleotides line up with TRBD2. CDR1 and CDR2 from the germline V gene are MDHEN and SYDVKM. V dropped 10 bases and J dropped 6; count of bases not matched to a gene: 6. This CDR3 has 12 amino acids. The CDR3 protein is CATRGGHDTQYF. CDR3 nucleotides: TGTGCCACCCGGGGGGGGCACGATACGCAGTATTTT. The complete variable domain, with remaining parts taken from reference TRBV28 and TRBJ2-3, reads DVKVTQSSRYLVKRTGEKVFLECVQDMDHENMFWYRQDPGLGLRLIYFSYDVKMKEKGDIPEGYSVSREKKERFSLILESASTNQTSMYLCATRGGHDTQYFGPGTRLTVL.

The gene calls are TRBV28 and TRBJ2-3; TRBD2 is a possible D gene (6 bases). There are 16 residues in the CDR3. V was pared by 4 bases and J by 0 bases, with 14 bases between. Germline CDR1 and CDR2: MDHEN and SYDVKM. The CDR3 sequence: CASSSLARPSTDTQYF. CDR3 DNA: TGTGCCAGCAGTTCGCTAGCGAGACCGAGCACAGATACGCAGTATTTT.

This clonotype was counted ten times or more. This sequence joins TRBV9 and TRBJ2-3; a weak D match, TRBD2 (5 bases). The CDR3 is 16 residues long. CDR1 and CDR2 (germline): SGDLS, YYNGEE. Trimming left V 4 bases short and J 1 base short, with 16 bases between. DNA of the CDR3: TGTGCCAGCAGCAGCTTCGCGGCAGCGGGCACAGATACGCAGTATTTT. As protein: CASSSFAAAGTDTQYF. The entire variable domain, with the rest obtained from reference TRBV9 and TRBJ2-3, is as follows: DSGVTQTPKHLITATGQRVTLRCSPRSGDLSVYWYQQSLDQGLQFLIQYYNGEERAKGNILERFSAQQFPDLHSELNLSSLELGDSALYFCASSSFAAAGTDTQYFGPGTRLTVL.

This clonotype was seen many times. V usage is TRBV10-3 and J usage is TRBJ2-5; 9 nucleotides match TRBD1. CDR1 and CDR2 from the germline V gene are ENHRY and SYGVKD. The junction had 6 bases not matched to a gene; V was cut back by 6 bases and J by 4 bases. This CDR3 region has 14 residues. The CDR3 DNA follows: TGTGCCATCAGCCAGGGACAGGGATCAGAGACCCAGTACTTC. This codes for CAISQGQGSETQYF.

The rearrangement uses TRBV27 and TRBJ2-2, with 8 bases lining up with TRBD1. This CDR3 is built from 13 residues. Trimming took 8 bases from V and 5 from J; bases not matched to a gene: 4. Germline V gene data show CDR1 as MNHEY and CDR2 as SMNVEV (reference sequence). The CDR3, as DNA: TGTGCCAGCTCGACAGGGGTAACCGGGGAGCTGTTTTTT. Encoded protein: CASSTGVTGELFF.

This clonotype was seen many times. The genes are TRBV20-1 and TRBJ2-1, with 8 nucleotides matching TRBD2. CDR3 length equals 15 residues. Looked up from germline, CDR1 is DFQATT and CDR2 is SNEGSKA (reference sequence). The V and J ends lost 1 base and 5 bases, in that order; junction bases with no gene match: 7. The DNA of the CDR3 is TGCAGTGCTAGAGGGAGCGGGAGAAGTAACAATGAGCAGTTCTTC. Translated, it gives CSARGSGRSNNEQFF.

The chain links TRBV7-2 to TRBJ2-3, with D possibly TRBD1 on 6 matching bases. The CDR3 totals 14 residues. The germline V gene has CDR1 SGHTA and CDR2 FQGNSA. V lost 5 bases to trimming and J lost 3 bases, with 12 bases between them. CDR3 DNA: TGTGCCAGCAGCGACCGGACAGCTACAGATACGCAGTATTTT. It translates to CASSDRTATDTQYF.

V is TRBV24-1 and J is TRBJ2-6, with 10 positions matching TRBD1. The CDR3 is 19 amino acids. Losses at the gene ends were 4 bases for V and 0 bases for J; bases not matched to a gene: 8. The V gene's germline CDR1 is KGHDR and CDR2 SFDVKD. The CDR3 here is CATSEVAGTGASGANVLTF. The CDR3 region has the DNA TGTGCCACCAGTGAGGTAGCCGGGACAGGGGCCTCTGGGGCCAACGTCCTGACTTTC.

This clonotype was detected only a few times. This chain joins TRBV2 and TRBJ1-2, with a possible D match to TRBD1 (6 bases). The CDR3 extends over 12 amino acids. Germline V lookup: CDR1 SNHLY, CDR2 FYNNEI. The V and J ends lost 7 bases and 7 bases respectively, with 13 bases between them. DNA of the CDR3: TGTGCCAGCAACGGGGGCACCTCTGGCTACACCTTC. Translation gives CASNGGTSGYTF. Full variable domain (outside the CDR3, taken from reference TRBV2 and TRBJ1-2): EPEVTQTPSHQVTQMGQEVILRCVPISNHLYFYWYRQILGQKVEFLVSFYNNEISEKSEIFDDQFSVERPDGSNFTLKIRSTKLEDSAMYFCASNGGTSGYTFGSGTRLTVV.

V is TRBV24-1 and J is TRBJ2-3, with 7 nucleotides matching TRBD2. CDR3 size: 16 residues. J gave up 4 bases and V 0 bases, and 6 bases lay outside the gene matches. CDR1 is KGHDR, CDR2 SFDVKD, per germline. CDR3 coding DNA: TGTGCCACCAGTGATTTGACGGGAGGTTTCCCAGATACGCAGTATTTT. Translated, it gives CATSDLTGGFPDTQYF.

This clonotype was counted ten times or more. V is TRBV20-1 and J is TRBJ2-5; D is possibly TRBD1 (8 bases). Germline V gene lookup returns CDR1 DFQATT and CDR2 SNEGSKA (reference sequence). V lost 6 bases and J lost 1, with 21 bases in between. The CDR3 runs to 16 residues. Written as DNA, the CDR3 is TGCAGTGCGGAGGGGGGGACAGGTGACTCCCAAGAGACCCAGTACTTC. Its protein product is CSAEGGTGDSQETQYF.

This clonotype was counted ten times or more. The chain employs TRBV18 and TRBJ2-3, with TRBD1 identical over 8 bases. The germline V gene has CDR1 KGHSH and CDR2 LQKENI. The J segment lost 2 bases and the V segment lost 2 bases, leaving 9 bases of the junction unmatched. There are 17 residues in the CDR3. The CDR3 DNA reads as TGTGCCAGCTCACCAGGAATCGGACAGGGTTACACAGATACGCAGTATTTT. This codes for CASSPGIGQGYTDTQYF.

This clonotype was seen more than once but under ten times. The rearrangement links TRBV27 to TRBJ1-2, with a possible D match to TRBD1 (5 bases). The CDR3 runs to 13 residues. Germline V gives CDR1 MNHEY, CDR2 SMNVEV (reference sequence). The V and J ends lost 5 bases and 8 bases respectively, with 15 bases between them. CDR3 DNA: TGTGCCAGCAGTCCAGGGAGTGCAGTCGGCTACACCTTC. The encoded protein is CASSPGSAVGYTF.

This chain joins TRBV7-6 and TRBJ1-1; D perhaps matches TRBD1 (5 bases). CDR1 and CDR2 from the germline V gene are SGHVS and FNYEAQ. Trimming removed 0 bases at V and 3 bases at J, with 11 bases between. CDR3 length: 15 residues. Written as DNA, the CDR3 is TGTGCCAGCAGCTTAGCAGGGGCTGGTTACACTGAAGCTTTCTTT. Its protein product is CASSLAGAGYTEAFF.

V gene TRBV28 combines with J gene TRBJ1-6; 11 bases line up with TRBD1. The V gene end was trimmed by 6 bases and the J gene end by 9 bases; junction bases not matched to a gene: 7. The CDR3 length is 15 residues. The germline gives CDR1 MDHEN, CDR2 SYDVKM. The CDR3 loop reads CASSYGQGAGSPLHF. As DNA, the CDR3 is TGTGCCAGCAGCTACGGACAGGGGGCCGGTTCACCCCTCCACTTT.

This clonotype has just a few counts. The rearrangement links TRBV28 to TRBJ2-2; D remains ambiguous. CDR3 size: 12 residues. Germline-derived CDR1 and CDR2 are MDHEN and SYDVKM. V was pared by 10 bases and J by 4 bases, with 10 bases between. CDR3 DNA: TGTGCCACGACCCCAAGCACCGGGGAGCTGTTTTTT. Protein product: CATTPSTGELFF.

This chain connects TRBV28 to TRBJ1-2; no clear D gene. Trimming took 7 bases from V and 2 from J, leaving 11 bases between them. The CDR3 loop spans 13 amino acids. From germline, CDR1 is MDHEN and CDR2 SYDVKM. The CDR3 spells CASKGNRNYGYTF. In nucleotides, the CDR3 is TGTGCCAGCAAAGGGAATCGGAACTATGGCTACACCTTC.

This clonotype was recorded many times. The CDR3 here is CASSFANEQFF. Written as DNA, the CDR3 is TGTGCCAGCAGCTTTGCCAATGAGCAGTTCTTC. The rearrangement joins TRBV7-9 to TRBJ2-1; D is undetermined. This CDR3 contains 11 residues. V was cut by 3 bases and J by 6 bases, with 3 bases left in between. CDR1 and CDR2 (germline): SEHNR, FQNEAQ (reference sequence).

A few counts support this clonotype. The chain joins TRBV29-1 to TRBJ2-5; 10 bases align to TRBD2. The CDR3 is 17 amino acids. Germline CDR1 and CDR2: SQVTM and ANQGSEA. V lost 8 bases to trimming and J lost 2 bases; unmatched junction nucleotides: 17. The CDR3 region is CSSSPGLAGAGQETQYF. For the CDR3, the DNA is TGCAGCTCCTCCCCGGGCCTAGCGGGAGCTGGACAAGAGACCCAGTACTTC.

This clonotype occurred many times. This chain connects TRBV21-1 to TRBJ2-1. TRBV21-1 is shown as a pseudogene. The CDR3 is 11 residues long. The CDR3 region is CASEVYHEQFF. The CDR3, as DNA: TGTGCCAGCGAGGTATACCATGAGCAGTTCTTC.

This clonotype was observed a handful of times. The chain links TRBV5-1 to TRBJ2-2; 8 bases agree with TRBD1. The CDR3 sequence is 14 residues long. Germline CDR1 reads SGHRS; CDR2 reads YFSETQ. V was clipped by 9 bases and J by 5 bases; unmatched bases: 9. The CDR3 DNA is TGCGCCACTGCGACAACAGGGGGAACCGGGGAGCTGTTTTTT. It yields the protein CATATTGGTGELFF. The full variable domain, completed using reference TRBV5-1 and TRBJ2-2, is KAGVTQTPRYLIKTRGQQVTLSCSPISGHRSVSWYQQTPGQGLQFLFEYFSETQRNKGNFPGRFSGRQFSNSRSEMNVSTLELGDSALYLCATATTGGTGELFFGEGSRLTVL.

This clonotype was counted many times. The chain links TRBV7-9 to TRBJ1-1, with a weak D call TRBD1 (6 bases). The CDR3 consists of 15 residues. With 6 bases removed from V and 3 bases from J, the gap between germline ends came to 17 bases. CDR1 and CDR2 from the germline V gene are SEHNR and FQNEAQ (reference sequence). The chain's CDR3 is CASRAGGGGDTEAFF. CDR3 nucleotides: TGTGCCAGCAGGGCCGGTGGAGGGGGTGACACTGAAGCTTTCTTT.

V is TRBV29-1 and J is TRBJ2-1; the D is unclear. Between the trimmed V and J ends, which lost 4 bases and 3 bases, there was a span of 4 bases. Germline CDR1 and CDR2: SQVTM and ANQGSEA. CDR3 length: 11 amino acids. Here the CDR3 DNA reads TGCAGCGTTGGTTACTACAATGAGCAGTTCTTC. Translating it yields CSVGYYNEQFF.